Listed below are T cell receptor beta chains from one sample, sequenced in a study of beta chain features in type 1 diabetes. The assay was immunoSEQ multiplex PCR, and TCRdb's table has in-frame clones only and misses some. Of about 620,000 clones listed, 15% are singletons. The sequenced sample consisted of naive CD4+ T cells from blood. The receptors shown here come from a man younger than 30 in good health. Both conserved end residues are part of each CDR3. A D gene is named only where the DNA matches it firmly. The size entry is marked missing in some rows and otherwise reads once, few, many or a size class.

d_call	clone_size	v_call	j_call	cdr3_aa	cdr3_nt
TRBD2	-	TRBV11-3	TRBJ2-3	CASSSGTSGDQGPDTQYF	TGTGCCAGCAGCTCGGGGACTAGCGGGGATCAGGGGCCCGATACGCAGTATTTT
-	-	TRBV29-1	TRBJ2-2	CSVAQRTGELFF	TGCAGCGTGGCGCAGAGGACCGGGGAGCTGTTTTTT
-	-	TRBV5-6	TRBJ2-7	CASSLARGQVYEQYF	TGTGCCAGCAGCTTGGCCCGGGGGCAGGTCTACGAGCAGTACTTC
-	few	TRBV20-1	TRBJ2-1	CSARGYNEQFF	TGCAGTGCTAGGGGATACAATGAGCAGTTCTTC
-	-	TRBV2	TRBJ2-2	CASKIVTGELFF	TGTGCCAGCAAAATTGTAACCGGGGAGCTGTTTTTT
-	few	TRBV7-8	TRBJ2-7	CASSGGTSYEQYF	TGTGCCAGCAGCGGCGGGACTTCCTACGAGCAGTACTTC
TRBD1	-	TRBV5-1	TRBJ1-1	CASMRTGGNTEAFF	TGCGCCAGCATGAGGACAGGGGGAAACACTGAAGCTTTCTTT
-	-	TRBV7-9	TRBJ1-6	CASSLAAGYNSPLHF	TGTGCCAGCAGCTTGGCCGCGGGGTATAATTCACCCCTCCACTTT
-	few	TRBV25-1	TRBJ1-1	CASSDRGSTEAFF	TGTGCCAGCAGTGACAGGGGCTCCACTGAAGCTTTCTTT
-	-	TRBV7-8	TRBJ1-2	CASSLVLVRNYGYTF	TGTGCCAGCAGCTTAGTGCTAGTCAGGAACTATGGCTACACCTTC
TRBD1	few	TRBV9	TRBJ2-7	CASSVRQGDEQYF	TGTGCCAGCAGCGTTCGACAGGGGGACGAGCAGTACTTC
TRBD1	-	TRBV30	TRBJ1-5	CAWRETDRGGNQPQHF	TGTGCCTGGAGGGAAACGGACAGGGGTGGCAATCAGCCCCAGCATTTT
-	-	TRBV30	TRBJ1-1	CAWSVIPGENTEAFF	TGTGCCTGGAGTGTAATTCCGGGCGAGAACACTGAAGCTTTCTTT
TRBD1	-	TRBV19	TRBJ2-4	CASMRRTGKNIQYF	TGTGCCAGTATGAGGAGGACAGGAAAAAACATTCAGTACTTC
TRBD2	-	TRBV28	TRBJ2-1	CASSLRASGTLDEQFF	TGTGCCAGCAGTTTAAGGGCTAGCGGGACTCTAGATGAGCAGTTCTTC
-	few	TRBV4-3	TRBJ1-6	CASSQDIWRPLHF	TGCGCCAGCAGCCAAGACATTTGGAGACCCCTCCACTTT
TRBD1	few	TRBV7-9	TRBJ2-7	CASSWDRDSYEQYF	TGTGCCAGCAGCTGGGACAGGGACTCCTACGAGCAGTACTTC
TRBD2	few	TRBV9	TRBJ2-2	CASSVAASGATGELFF	TGTGCCAGCAGCGTAGCGGCTAGCGGGGCTACCGGGGAGCTGTTTTTT
-	-	TRBV28	TRBJ2-5	CASTIVGRETQYF	TGTGCCAGCACCATCGTGGGTCGGGAGACCCAGTACTTC
-	few	TRBV11-2	TRBJ1-6	CASSSLSGNSPLHF	TGTGCCAGCAGCTCCCTCAGCGGTAATTCACCCCTCCACTTT
-	-	TRBV5-1	TRBJ1-1	CASSNDRGTEAFF	TGCGCCAGCAGCAACGATCGGGGCACTGAAGCTTTCTTT
-	few	TRBV2	TRBJ1-5	CASTRRTNQPQHF	TGTGCCAGCACCAGACGGACTAATCAGCCCCAGCATTTT
-	few	TRBV5-1	TRBJ1-1	CASSYSPTVEAFF	TGCGCCAGCAGCTACTCCCCGACTGTGGAAGCTTTCTTT
-	-	TRBV30	TRBJ1-3	CAWKEGNAFGNTIYF	TGTGCCTGGAAGGAGGGGAACGCCTTCGGCAACACCATATATTTT